This TCR beta chain was captured in a study of T cell changes during pregnancy in multiple sclerosis. The V end was cut by 2 bases, the J end by 2 bases, with 10 bases between. Germline V gene sequence: CDR1 SGDLS, CDR2 YYNGEE. The CDR3 is 14 amino acids. This table comes from immunoSEQ multiplex PCR, and its TCRdb copy is limited to in-frame clones, with some not included. The sample lists roughly 63,000 clones, approximately 93% occurring once. This receptor was obtained from a female donor with multiple sclerosis, enrolled in a pregnancy study. This specimen was CD8+ T cells from peripheral blood mononuclear cells, taken in the second trimester of pregnancy. This sequence joins TRBV9 and TRBJ2-5; TRBD1 might be the D (6 bases). As DNA, the CDR3 is TGTGCCAGCAGCGTCGGGCAGGGGCAAGAGACCCAGTACTTC. Its translation: CASSVGQGQETQYF.